This TCR beta chain stems from a study of blood T cell repertoires in COVID-19. About the study: The samples span acute and convalescent COVID-19 from the United States, Italy and Spain. In each case, the material was cDNA or gDNA derived from T cells, B-cell-depleted T cells, or PBMCs.

The CDR3 is 13 amino acids. Trimming left V 5 bases short and J 0 bases short, with 8 bases between. Original data processing: The assay estimated nucleated cells by amplifying reference gene primers. Clones were sequenced by immunoSEQ multiplex PCR, and TCRdb holds only the in-frame ones, with some missing. The DNA was the basis for D and trimming; V, J and clone size are from that table. The sample yields approximately 120,000 clones, approximately 82% seen once. The clonotype was recovered from a woman older than 75 with active or convalescent COVID-19. The sequenced material came from peripheral blood. V usage is TRBV12-3 or TRBV12-4 and J usage is TRBJ2-7; weak D call: TRBD1 (6 bases). CDR3 sequence (DNA): TGTGCCAGCAGTAGGACAGTCTCCTACGAGCAGTACTTC. Translated: CASSRTVSYEQYF.